This TCR beta chain is from a study of shared clonotypes between healthy human individuals. The study's findings and limits: Shared clonotypes: roughly 5% naive CD4, around 3.5% naive CD8, about 2.5% memory CD4, 0.4% to 0.5% memory CD8. The four-donor shared clonotypes exceeded non-shared clonotypes in generation probability, with non-shared ones scoring lower.

The input for sorted-subset replicate PCRs was around 0.2 ug DNA, 30,000 or so T cell genomes. The protocol was immunoSEQ multiplex PCR, while the TCRdb copy is restricted to in-frame clones and leaves out a portion. The table includes roughly 1,800,000 clones, over 85% detected once. Germline lookup yields CDR1 SGHVS and CDR2 FNYEAQ. V gave up 6 bases and J gave up 6 bases, with 16 bases separating them. The CDR3 runs to 14 residues. Turning to this clone: Its antigen is as yet unknown.

The naive CD8 fraction comprised CD45RO-negative cells positively selected for CCR7 and excluded terminally differentiated effector memory CD45RA+ cells. The donors, healthy adults who were HIV-negative, had experienced no recent acute infections or vaccinations. This chain uses TRBV7-6 with TRBJ2-3; D perhaps matches TRBD1 (5 bases). This sequence originates from a man between 18 and 35 years old in good health. The material sequenced was naive CD8+ T cells sorted from blood. DNA for the CDR3: TGTGCCAGCAGTGAATCAGGGTCCACGGATACGCAGTATTTT. This encodes CASSESGSTDTQYF.